The rows below give T cell receptor beta chains drawn from one sample of a study of T cell responses to AZD1222 COVID-19 vaccine. TCRdb's copy holds only in-frame clones and misses some; the assay was immunoSEQ multiplex PCR. Altogether 150,000 to 200,000 clones are present, roughly nine tenths being singletons, with the ten largest covering 3.6%. The input for sequencing was peripheral blood, taken 28 days after the second dose of the MenACWY control vaccine. These receptors were obtained from an adult who received the MenACWY meningococcal vaccine as a control. CDR3s include the opening cysteine and the closing phenylalanine or tryptophan. A D gene is named only where the DNA matches it firmly. A row's size may be missing; if present it is once, few, many or a size class.

NA	TRBV7-2	TRBJ1-4	NA	CASSFAEKLFF	TGTGCCAGCAGCTTTGCGGAAAAACTGTTTTTT
NA	TRBV10-3	TRBJ2-1	NA	CATAAPRDEQFF	TGTGCCACCGCAGCCCCTAGGGATGAGCAGTTCTTC
NA	TRBV5-1	TRBJ2-7	TRBD1	CASSLTPGTGLDEQYF	TGCGCCAGCAGCTTGACACCCGGGACAGGGCTCGACGAGCAGTACTTC
NA	TRBV5-8	TRBJ1-2	NA	CASSFYYGYTF	TGTGCCAGCAGCTTTTATTATGGCTACACCTTC
NA	TRBV5-1	TRBJ2-2	TRBD1	CASSLAGGRGRVGMSGELFF	TGCGCCAGCAGCTTGGCGGGCGGCAGGGGGCGAGTCGGGATGAGCGGGGAGCTGTTTTTT
NA	TRBV30	TRBJ1-2	NA	CAWSSPGTGLYGYTF	TGTGCCTGGAGTAGTCCCGGGACGGGACTCTATGGCTACACCTTC
NA	TRBV7-9	TRBJ1-1	NA	CASSRDGNTEAFF	TGTGCCAGCAGCAGAGACGGGAACACTGAAGCTTTCTTT
NA	TRBV28	TRBJ1-6	NA	CASKQSSYNSPLHF	TGTGCCAGCAAACAGAGCTCCTATAATTCACCCCTCCACTTT
NA	TRBV15	TRBJ2-1	NA	CATSREDGAYSNEQFF	TGTGCCACCAGCAGAGAGGACGGGGCCTACTCCAATGAGCAGTTCTTC
NA	TRBV27	TRBJ2-3	NA	CASSLFDSTDTQYF	TGTGCCAGCAGTTTATTCGATAGCACAGATACGCAGTATTTT
NA	TRBV6-6	TRBJ2-7	NA	CASSPLGRSSYEQYF	TGTGCCAGCAGTCCTTTAGGCAGGAGCTCCTACGAGCAGTACTTC
once	TRBV25-1	TRBJ2-5	NA	CASEPYGRSVETQYF	TGTGCCAGCGAGCCCTATGGCAGGTCCGTGGAGACCCAGTACTTC
NA	TRBV7-7	TRBJ2-1	NA	CASSPSGGSEQFF	TGTGCTAGCAGCCCCTCCGGCGGAAGTGAGCAGTTCTTC
NA	TRBV4-3	TRBJ1-4	NA	CASSPAPGGEKLFF	TGCGCCAGCAGCCCTGCCCCCGGGGGCGAAAAACTGTTTTTT
NA	TRBV7-2	TRBJ2-6	TRBD2	CASSLGTSGSGANVLTF	TGTGCCAGCAGCTTAGGGACTAGCGGGAGTGGGGCCAACGTCCTGACTTTC
NA	TRBV7-9	TRBJ2-5	TRBD2	CASSSGTRETQYF	TGTGCCAGCAGCTCCGGGACTAGAGAGACCCAGTACTTC
few	TRBV5-5	TRBJ2-7	NA	CASSFRTEPYEQYF	TGTGCCAGCAGCTTCAGGACCGAACCCTACGAGCAGTACTTC
NA	TRBV6-2/TRBV6-3	TRBJ1-6	NA	CASSYTPEGGLHF	TGTGCCAGCAGTTACACCCCGGAGGGTGGCCTCCACTTT
NA	TRBV29-1	TRBJ2-1	NA	CSVARHLGYNEQFF	TGCAGCGTTGCCCGCCATCTGGGTTACAATGAGCAGTTCTTC
once	TRBV15	TRBJ1-5	NA	CATSRDPVRDQPQHF	TGTGCCACCAGCAGAGACCCGGTTCGGGATCAGCCCCAGCATTTT
NA	TRBV13	TRBJ2-7	NA	CASSFAGSSYEQYF	TGTGCCAGCAGCTTCGCGGGATCCTCCTACGAGCAGTACTTC
NA	TRBV6-5	TRBJ2-7	NA	CASSSVYEQYF	TGTGCCAGCAGTTCCGTCTACGAGCAGTACTTC
NA	TRBV10-3	TRBJ2-7	TRBD2	CAISDGGGRGSYEQYF	TGTGCCATCAGTGACGGTGGCGGGAGGGGGTCCTACGAGCAGTACTTC
NA	TRBV19	TRBJ2-1	NA	CASSAQGSNEQFF	TGTGCCAGTAGTGCCCAGGGTTCCAATGAGCAGTTCTTC
NA	TRBV19	TRBJ1-2	NA	CASSYGRGPYGYTF	TGTGCCAGTAGTTACGGGCGGGGGCCCTATGGCTACACCTTC